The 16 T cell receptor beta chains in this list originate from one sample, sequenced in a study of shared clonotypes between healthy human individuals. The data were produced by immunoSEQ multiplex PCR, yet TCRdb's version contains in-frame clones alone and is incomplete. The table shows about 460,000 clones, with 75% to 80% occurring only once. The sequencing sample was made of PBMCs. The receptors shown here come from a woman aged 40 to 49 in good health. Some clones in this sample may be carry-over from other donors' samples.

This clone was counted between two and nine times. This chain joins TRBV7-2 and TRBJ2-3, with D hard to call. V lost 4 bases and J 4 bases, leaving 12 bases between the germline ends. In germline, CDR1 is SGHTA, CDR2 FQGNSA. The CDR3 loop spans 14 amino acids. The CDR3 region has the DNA TGTGCCAGCAGCTACCTAGGTGTCGCAGATACGCAGTATTTT. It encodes CASSYLGVADTQYF.

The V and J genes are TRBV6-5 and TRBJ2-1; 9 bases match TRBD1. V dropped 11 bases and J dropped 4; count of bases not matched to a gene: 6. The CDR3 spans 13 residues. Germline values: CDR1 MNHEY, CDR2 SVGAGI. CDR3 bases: TGTGCCGGTGGACAGGGGATATACAATGAGCAGTTCTTC. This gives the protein CAGGQGIYNEQFF.

CDR3 residues: CASSLYSGRKTGELFF. The CDR3 DNA reads as TGTGCCAGCAGTTTATACAGCGGGAGGAAAACCGGGGAGCTGTTTTTT. The rearrangement uses TRBV28 and TRBJ2-2; 9 bases agree with TRBD2. V lost 1 base to trimming and J lost 5 bases; unmatched junction nucleotides: 5. Germline CDR1 is MDHEN and CDR2 is SYDVKM. The CDR3 totals 16 residues.

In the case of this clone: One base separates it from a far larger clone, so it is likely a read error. The CDR3 sequence: CASSFGGNGAKNIQYF. CDR3 DNA: TGTGCCAGCAGTTTCGGGGGGAATGGAGCCAAAAACATTCAGTACTTC. The genes are TRBV28 and TRBJ2-4; 7 bases align to TRBD2. Germline V gene lookup returns CDR1 MDHEN and CDR2 SYDVKM. There are 16 residues in the CDR3. With V trimmed by 3 bases and J by 0 bases, 5 bases remained unmatched.

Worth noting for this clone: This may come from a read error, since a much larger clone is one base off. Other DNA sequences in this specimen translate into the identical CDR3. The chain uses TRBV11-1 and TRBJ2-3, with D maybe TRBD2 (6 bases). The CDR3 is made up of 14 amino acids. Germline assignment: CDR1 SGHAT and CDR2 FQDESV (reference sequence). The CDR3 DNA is TGTGCCAGCAGCTTGGGACTTAACACAGATACTCAGTATTTT. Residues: CASSLGLNTDTQYF.

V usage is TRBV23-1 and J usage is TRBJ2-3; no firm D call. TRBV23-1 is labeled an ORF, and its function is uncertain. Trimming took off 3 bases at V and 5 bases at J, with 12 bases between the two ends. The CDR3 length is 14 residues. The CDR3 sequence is CASSHEGLEDTQYF. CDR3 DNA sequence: TGCGCCAGCAGTCATGAAGGGTTGGAAGATACGCAGTATTTT.

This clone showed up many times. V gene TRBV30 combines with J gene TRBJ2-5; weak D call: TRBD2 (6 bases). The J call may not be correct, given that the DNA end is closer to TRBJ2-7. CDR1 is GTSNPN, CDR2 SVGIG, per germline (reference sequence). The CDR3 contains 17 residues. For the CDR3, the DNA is TGTGCCTGGAAGAAGGGAAGACTAGGACTCAACTCCTACGAGCAGTACTTC. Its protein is CAWKKGRLGLNSYEQYF.

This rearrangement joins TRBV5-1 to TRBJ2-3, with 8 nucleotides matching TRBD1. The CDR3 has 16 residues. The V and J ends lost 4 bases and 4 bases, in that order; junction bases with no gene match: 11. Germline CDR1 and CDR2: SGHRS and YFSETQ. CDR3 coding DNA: TGCGCCAGCAGCCAAGGGACAGGTGGAGGGGCAGATACGCAGTATTTT. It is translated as CASSQGTGGGADTQYF.

CDR3 sequence (DNA): TGTGCCAGCAGCCGAGGGACTAGCGGGAGGGTCCATGAGCAGTTCTTC. This codes for CASSRGTSGRVHEQFF. This chain joins TRBV5-4 and TRBJ2-1, with 16 bases fitting TRBD2. The CDR3 extends over 16 amino acids. V dropped 4 bases and J dropped 8; count of bases not matched to a gene: 6. Germline V CDR1 and CDR2: SGHNT, YYREEE (reference sequence).

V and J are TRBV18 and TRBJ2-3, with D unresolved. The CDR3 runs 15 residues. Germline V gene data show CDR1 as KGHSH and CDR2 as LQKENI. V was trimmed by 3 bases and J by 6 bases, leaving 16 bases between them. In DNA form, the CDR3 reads TGTGCCAGCTCACCGAGGCAGGATTCCGTGGATACGCAGTATTTT. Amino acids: CASSPRQDSVDTQYF.

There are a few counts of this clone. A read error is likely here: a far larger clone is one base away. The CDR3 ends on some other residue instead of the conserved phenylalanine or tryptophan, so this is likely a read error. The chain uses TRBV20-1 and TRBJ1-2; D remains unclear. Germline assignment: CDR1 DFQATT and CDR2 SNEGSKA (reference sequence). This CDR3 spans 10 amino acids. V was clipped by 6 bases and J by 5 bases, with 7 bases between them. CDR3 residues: CSAADYGYTS. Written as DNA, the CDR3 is TGCAGTGCAGCAGATTATGGCTACACCTCC.

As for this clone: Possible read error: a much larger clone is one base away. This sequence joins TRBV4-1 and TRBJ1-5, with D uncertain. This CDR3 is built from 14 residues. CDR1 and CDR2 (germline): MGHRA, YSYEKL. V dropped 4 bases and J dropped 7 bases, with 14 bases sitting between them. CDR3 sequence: CASSLGYQGQPQHF. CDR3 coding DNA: TGCGCCAGCAGCCTTGGATACCAAGGCCAGCCCCAGCATTTT.

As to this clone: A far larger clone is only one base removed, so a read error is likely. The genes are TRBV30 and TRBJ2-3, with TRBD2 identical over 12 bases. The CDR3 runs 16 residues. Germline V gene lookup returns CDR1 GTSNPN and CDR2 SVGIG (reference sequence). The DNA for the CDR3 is TGTGCCTGGAGTGTCCCTAGCGGGAGGGCTACAGATGCGCAGTATTTT. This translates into CAWSVPSGRATDAQYF.

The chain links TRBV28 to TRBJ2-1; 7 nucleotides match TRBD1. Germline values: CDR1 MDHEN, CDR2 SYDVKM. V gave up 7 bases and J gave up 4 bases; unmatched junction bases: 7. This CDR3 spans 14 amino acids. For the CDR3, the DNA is TGTGCCAGCATTCCGGGACAGTTTTACAATGAGCAGTTCTTC. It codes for CASIPGQFYNEQFF.

The CDR3 nucleotides read TGTGCCAGCTCGGACGGACTGAACACTGAAGCTTTCTTT. As protein: CASSDGLNTEAFF. The genes are TRBV25-1 and TRBJ1-1; D remains ambiguous. Germline V CDR1 and CDR2: MGHDK, SYGVNS. The CDR3 runs to 13 residues. Trimming took 8 bases from V and 0 from J, leaving 10 bases between them.

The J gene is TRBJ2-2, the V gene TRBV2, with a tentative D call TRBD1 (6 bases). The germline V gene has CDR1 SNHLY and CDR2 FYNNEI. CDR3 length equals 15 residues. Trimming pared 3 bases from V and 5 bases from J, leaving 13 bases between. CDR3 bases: TGTGCCAGCAGTGAGTGGGCAGACAGGACCGGGGAGCTGTTTTTT. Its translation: CASSEWADRTGELFF. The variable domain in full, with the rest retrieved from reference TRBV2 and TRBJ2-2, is EPEVTQTPSHQVTQMGQEVILRCVPISNHLYFYWYRQILGQKVEFLVSFYNNEISEKSEIFDDQFSVERPDGSNFTLKIRSTKLEDSAMYFCASSEWADRTGELFFGEGSRLTVL.